This T cell receptor (beta chain) derives from a study of metastatic and nonmetastatic thyroid tumors. Study-level background: Repertoires from malignant and benign thyroid patients were compared across blood and tumor or nodule tissue. Study results and caveats: A significant increase in TCR beta diversity was reportedly seen in malignant thyroid tumors relative to benign nodules, in blood and tumor.

As concerns this clone: Its cognate antigen is unknown.

Trimming took 2 bases from V and 6 from J, leaving 18 bases between them. The CDR3 sequence is 15 residues long. From germline, CDR1 is DFQATT and CDR2 SNEGSKA (reference sequence). In the original workflow: The distant-metastasis classifier for papillary thyroid cancer was built from CDR3 differences across clinicopathological groups. TCRdb re-called the PCR reads through MiXCR. For this entry, the V and J calls and clone size follow TCRdb and not the study's own pipeline. The sample consists of about 41,000 clones, around 24% of them appearing once. Ahead of thyroid surgery, no patient had received treatment of any kind.

The gene calls are TRBV20-1 and TRBJ2-3; D may match TRBD1 or TRBD2 (5 bases each). This TCR was recovered from a female donor with papillary thyroid cancer or a benign thyroid nodule (not recorded which). Some clones in this sample may be carry-over from other donors' samples. Sequencing was done on a sample of tumor tissue. CDR3 loop: CSARFPIGAADTQYF. In DNA form, the CDR3 reads TGCAGTGCTAGATTCCCTATCGGGGCGGCTGATACGCAGTATTTT.